A single sample gave rise to the 21 T cell receptor beta chains below, sequenced in a study of T cell repertoires in cytomegalovirus infection. Using its own MiXCR run on the reads, TCRdb lists one record per CDR3 protein. Here the sample spans around 300,000 distinct CDR3 sequences, around 25% being singletons. These receptors lack a known antigen. This material consisted of cultured PBMCs, taken from culture after CMV antigen stimulation. The receptors originated from a human donor in good health (CMV status not recorded). Some clones in this sample may be carry-over from other donors' samples.

The chain employs TRBV6-2 or TRBV6-3 and TRBJ2-1; D unclear. The CDR3 has 13 residues. CDR1 and CDR2 from the germline V gene are MNHEY and SVGEGT. V lost 5 bases and J 7 bases, leaving 12 bases between the germline ends. This CDR3 reads CASSTPTKNEQFF. DNA for the CDR3: TGTGCCAGCAGTACCCCAACGAAGAATGAGCAGTTCTTC.

CDR3 region: CASSLEIGYNEQFF. The CDR3 DNA follows: TGTGCCAGCAGCTTAGAAATCGGGTACAATGAGCAGTTCTTC. The chain employs TRBV7-2 and TRBJ2-1; D remains ambiguous. The CDR3 contains 14 residues. V lost 1 base to trimming and J lost 4 bases, with 8 bases between them. CDR1 SGHTA and CDR2 FQGNSA come from the germline V gene.

The chain recombines TRBV10-3 with TRBJ1-1; D may be TRBD1 (6 bases). The V end lost 3 bases, the J end lost 4 bases, and 12 bases lay between the germline ends. The CDR3 runs 14 residues. The germline V gene encodes CDR1 ENHRY and CDR2 SYGVKD. CDR3 sequence: CAISDSRGLTEAFF. CDR3 DNA: TGTGCCATCAGTGATTCCCGGGGGCTCACTGAAGCTTTCTTT.

A few counts support this clonotype. The chain links TRBV20-1 to TRBJ2-2; 13 bases are a match to TRBD2. Germline CDR1 reads DFQATT; CDR2 reads SNEGSKA (reference sequence). Unmatched junction bases numbered 13, after V lost 5 bases and J lost 7 bases. The CDR3 has 17 amino acids. The CDR3 region has the DNA TGCAGTGCTCCGACTAGCGGGAGGCCCATTTCGAGCGGGGAGCTGTTTTTT. Translation: CSAPTSGRPISSGELFF.

In this sample, this clonotype turned up many times. V is TRBV7-8 and J is TRBJ2-7; 7 nucleotides agree with TRBD2. The germline gives CDR1 SGHVS, CDR2 FQNEAQ. V lost 5 bases to trimming and J lost 1 base; unmatched junction nucleotides: 11. The length of the CDR3 is 16 residues. The DNA of the CDR3 is TGTGCCAGCAGCCCGAACCGCGCTAGCGGATCCTACGAGCAGTACTTC. Translated: CASSPNRASGSYEQYF.

This clonotype was counted only a few times. The gene calls are TRBV7-2 and TRBJ2-1; 8 bases agree with TRBD2. V shed 1 base and J 7 bases; nucleotides not matched to a gene: 18. The CDR3 consists of 19 residues. CDR1 SGHTA and CDR2 FQGNSA come from the germline V gene. CDR3 bases: TGTGCCAGCAGCTTAGAGGGAAGCGGGAGATTTGTAGGGAAAAATGAGCAGTTCTTC. It codes for CASSLEGSGRFVGKNEQFF.

Here the CDR3 DNA reads TGTGCCAGCAGTTACTCGACTGTCGGGTCCTCAGATACGCAGTATTTT. Translating gives CASSYSTVGSSDTQYF. J is TRBJ2-3 and V is TRBV6-6; D ambiguous. The V gene lost 0 bases and the J gene lost 4 bases, with 14 bases spanning the gap. The CDR3 runs to 16 residues. Germline-derived CDR1 and CDR2 are MNHNY and SVGAGI (reference sequence).

This clonotype has a count of ten or more. The chain uses TRBV7-2 and TRBJ2-4, with 11 bases aligning to TRBD2. Germline CDR1 reads SGHTA; CDR2 reads FQGNSA. The CDR3 is 18 residues long. J lost 3 bases, V lost 1 base, and 8 bases had no gene match. The CDR3 reads CASSLVGTSGSGKNIQYF. In DNA, the CDR3 is TGTGCCAGCAGCTTAGTGGGGACTAGCGGAAGCGGCAAAAACATTCAGTACTTC. Full variable domain (missing parts from reference TRBV7-2 and TRBJ2-4): GAGVSQSPSNKVTEKGKDVELRCDPISGHTALYWYRQSLGQGLEFLIYFQGNSAPDKSGLPSDRFSAERTGGSVSTLTIQRTQQEDSAVYLCASSLVGTSGSGKNIQYFGAGTRLSVL.

V and J are TRBV6-6 and TRBJ2-3, with D tentatively TRBD2 (6 bases). The CDR3 has 17 amino acids. V shed 0 bases and J shed 4 bases, with 17 bases lying between them. From germline, CDR1 is MNHNY and CDR2 SVGAGI (reference sequence). CDR3 region: CASSYSMGGRGADTQYF. In nucleotides, the CDR3 is TGTGCCAGCAGTTACTCGATGGGGGGTAGAGGAGCAGATACGCAGTATTTT.

The sample holds a few counts of this clonotype. This rearrangement joins TRBV6-2 or TRBV6-3 to TRBJ2-5; D unclear. V lost 3 bases, J lost 1 base, and 9 bases lay in between. Germline V CDR1 and CDR2: MNHEY, SVGEGT. The CDR3 loop spans 14 amino acids. CDR3 coding DNA: TGTGCCAGCAGTTATAATGCGGCCCAAGAGACCCAGTACTTC. Amino acid sequence: CASSYNAAQETQYF.

This clonotype was counted many times. This chain connects TRBV4-1 to TRBJ2-7; TRBD1 might be the D (5 bases). CDR3 size: 13 residues. Per germline, CDR1 MGHRA and CDR2 YSYEKL. Trimming took off 4 bases at V and 2 bases at J, with 9 bases between the two ends. In DNA, the CDR3 is TGCGCCAGCAGCCCACAGGTAACCTACGAGCAGTACTTC. Translating it yields CASSPQVTYEQYF.

The V gene is TRBV24-1, the J gene TRBJ2-2, with 10 positions matching TRBD1. There are 18 residues in the CDR3. V trimming: 2 bases; J trimming: 5 bases; junction bases outside the gene matches: 10. Germline assignment: CDR1 KGHDR and CDR2 SFDVKD. DNA of the CDR3: TGTGCCACCAGTGATTACTACCCGACAGGGGGCTTTACCGGGGAGCTGTTTTTT. Translated, it gives CATSDYYPTGGFTGELFF.

This clonotype was observed a few times. This rearrangement joins TRBV6-1 to TRBJ2-6; D might be TRBD2 (5 bases). V was trimmed by 5 bases and J by 2 bases, leaving 16 bases between them. Germline V gene data show CDR1 as MNHNS and CDR2 as SASEGT. The CDR3 runs 17 residues. The CDR3 nucleotides read TGTGCCAGCAGTTCGCACCGGGGTTCAACTGGGGCCAACGTCCTGACTTTC. It translates to CASSSHRGSTGANVLTF.

V and J are TRBV5-6 and TRBJ1-2; a weak D match, TRBD1 (5 bases). V lost 1 base and J lost 4, with 17 bases in between. CDR3 length: 16 amino acids. CDR1 and CDR2 from the germline V gene are SGHDT and YYEEEE. The CDR3 region has the DNA TGTGCCAGCAGCTTGACGCAGGGAAGTTCAAGCTATGGCTACACCTTC. Translated, it gives CASSLTQGSSSYGYTF.

This clonotype appeared a few times. The chain has TRBV7-9 and TRBJ2-2, with a weak D call TRBD1 (5 bases). Germline V lookup: CDR1 SEHNR, CDR2 FQNEAQ (reference sequence). V was shortened by 5 bases and J by 6 bases, with 16 bases between the two germline ends. The CDR3 loop spans 15 amino acids. DNA of the CDR3: TGTGCCAGCAGCCTCCGGAACCAAGGGGCCGGGGAGCTGTTTTTT. Amino acids: CASSLRNQGAGELFF.

The chain joins TRBV20-1 to TRBJ2-3; 7 bases match TRBD1. This CDR3 is built from 15 residues. Trimming cost V 1 base and J 0 bases; bases outside gene matches: 4. CDR1 is DFQATT and CDR2 is SNEGSKA in the germline V gene (reference sequence). DNA for the CDR3: TGCAGTGCTAGAGCTCCGGGACAGAGCACAGATACGCAGTATTTT. Translated, it gives CSARAPGQSTDTQYF.

This clonotype was detected a few times. V usage is TRBV7-9 and J usage is TRBJ2-1, with 9 bases lining up with TRBD2. Germline loops: CDR1 SEHNR, CDR2 FQNEAQ (reference sequence). V lost 2 bases to trimming and J lost 3 bases; unmatched junction nucleotides: 5. The CDR3 loop spans 16 amino acids. This CDR3 is CASSLRGLALYNEQFF. The CDR3 bases are TGTGCCAGCAGCTTACGTGGACTAGCGCTCTACAATGAGCAGTTCTTC.

This clonotype turned up a few times. The rearrangement uses TRBV7-2 and TRBJ2-3; D ambiguous. V dropped 5 bases and J dropped 2 bases, with 20 bases sitting between them. CDR1 is SGHTA, CDR2 FQGNSA, per germline. The CDR3 loop spans 17 amino acids. CDR3 in amino acids: CASSLFGATRYTDTQYF. The CDR3, as DNA: TGTGCCAGCAGCCTCTTCGGAGCCACCCGATACACAGATACGCAGTATTTT.

This clonotype has only a few counts. The chain carries TRBV5-1 and TRBJ1-1, with D perhaps TRBD1 (5 bases). Germline V gene lookup returns CDR1 SGHRS and CDR2 YFSETQ. The CDR3 runs to 11 residues. Trimming pared 8 bases from V and 4 bases from J, leaving 9 bases between. The CDR3 sequence is CARGTPTEAFF. CDR3 sequence (DNA): TGCGCCAGGGGGACTCCCACTGAAGCTTTCTTT.

This clonotype was seen more than once but under ten times. The chain carries TRBV19 and TRBJ2-2; 7 positions match TRBD1. The CDR3 has 13 amino acids. Germline assignment: CDR1 LNHDA and CDR2 SQIVND (reference sequence). The V and J ends lost 10 bases and 2 bases, in that order; junction bases with no gene match: 4. DNA for the CDR3: TGTGCCACGGGGACAGTCAACACCGGGGAGCTGTTTTTT. Protein sequence: CATGTVNTGELFF.

This clonotype was detected only a few times. The chain couples TRBV7-3 to TRBJ2-2; weak D call: TRBD2 (5 bases). V was clipped by 1 base and J by 0 bases, with 9 bases between them. CDR3 length: 16 amino acids. Germline V lookup: CDR1 SGHTA, CDR2 FQGTGA. The CDR3 sequence is CASSLRRAANTGELFF. The DNA for the CDR3 is TGTGCCAGCAGCTTAAGGCGGGCTGCGAACACCGGGGAGCTGTTTTTT.